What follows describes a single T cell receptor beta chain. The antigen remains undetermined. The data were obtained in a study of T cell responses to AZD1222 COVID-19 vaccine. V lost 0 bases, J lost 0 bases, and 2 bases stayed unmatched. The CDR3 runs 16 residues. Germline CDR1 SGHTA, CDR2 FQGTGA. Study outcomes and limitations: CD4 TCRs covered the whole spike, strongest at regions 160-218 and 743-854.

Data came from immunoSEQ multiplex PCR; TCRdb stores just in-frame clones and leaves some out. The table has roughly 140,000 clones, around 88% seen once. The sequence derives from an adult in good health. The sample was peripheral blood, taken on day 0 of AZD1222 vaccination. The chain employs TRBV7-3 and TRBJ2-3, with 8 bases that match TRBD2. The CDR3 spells CASSLTASGSTDTQYF. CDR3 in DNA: TGTGCCAGCAGCTTAACTGCTAGCGGGAGCACAGATACGCAGTATTTT. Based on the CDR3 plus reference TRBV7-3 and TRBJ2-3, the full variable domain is GAGVSQTPSNKVTEKGKYVELRCDPISGHTALYWYRQSLGQGPEFLIYFQGTGAADDSGLPNDRFFAVRPEGSVSTLKIQRTERGDSAVYLCASSLTASGSTDTQYFGPGTRLTVL.